This TCR beta chain emerged from a study of blood T cell repertoires in COVID-19. Study-wide background: Spain, Italy and the United States supplied samples that represented acute and convalescent COVID-19. The analysed material was cDNA or gDNA that came from T cells, B-cell-depleted T cells, or PBMCs.

TCRdb keeps only in-frame clones here, not all; method: immunoSEQ multiplex PCR. This table holds about 200,000 clones, roughly 86% found once. Germline values: CDR1 SGHTA, CDR2 FQGNSA. This CDR3 is built from 15 residues. Trimming took 7 bases from V and 7 from J; bases not matched to a gene: 15. Sample: peripheral blood. The genes are TRBV7-2 and TRBJ2-7, with 8 bases aligning to TRBD2. The TCR originated in a woman aged 50 to 60 with COVID-19, enrolled during active disease. The CDR3 bases are TGTGCCAGCAACTCAGCTTCAGCGGGGGCGCAAGAGCAGTACTTC. Protein product: CASNSASAGAQEQYF.